Each of the 27 T cell receptor beta chains below was sequenced from the same sample in a study of blood T cell repertoires in COVID-19. Measured with immunoSEQ multiplex PCR; TCRdb has only the in-frame clones, and not every one. The sample carries 200,000 to 250,000 clones, 88% recorded once. Sequenced input: PBMCs or T cells enriched from blood (not recorded which). These receptors were obtained from a woman aged 25 to 45 who had recovered from COVID-19.

The chain is built from TRBV6-5 and TRBJ2-3, with a weak D call TRBD2 (5 bases). Trimming left V 11 bases short and J 2 bases short, with 11 bases between. Germline values: CDR1 MNHEY, CDR2 SVGAGI. CDR3 length: 12 amino acids. DNA of the CDR3: TGTGCCGCAGCCGGGGACACAGATACGCAGTATTTT. Encoded protein: CAAAGDTDTQYF.

The chain is built from TRBV10-3 and TRBJ1-5; unclear D gene. V lost 3 bases, J lost 3 bases, and 6 bases lay in between. The CDR3 is made up of 13 amino acids. Looked up from germline, CDR1 is ENHRY and CDR2 is SYGVKD. The CDR3 DNA follows: TGTGCCATCAGTGAAGCTCTCAATCAGCCCCAGCATTTT. Encoded protein: CAISEALNQPQHF.

This clone was detected once. The chain has TRBV19 and TRBJ1-3; D gene uncertain. CDR1 is LNHDA, CDR2 SQIVND, per germline (reference sequence). The V end lost 3 bases, the J end lost 0 bases, and 9 bases lay between the germline ends. The CDR3 is 15 amino acids. The CDR3, as DNA: TGTGCCAGTAGTATGGCGGCGCGCTCTGGAAACACCATATATTTT. Translation: CASSMAARSGNTIYF. Combining the CDR3 with reference TRBV19 and TRBJ1-3 gives the whole variable domain DGGITQSPKYLFRKEGQNVTLSCEQNLNHDAMYWYRQDPGQGLRLIYYSQIVNDFQKGDIAEGYSVSREKKESFPLTVTSAQKNPTAFYLCASSMAARSGNTIYFGEGSWLTVV.

The chain recombines TRBV6-5 with TRBJ1-4, with no clear D. The length of the CDR3 is 15 residues. Trimming stripped 1 base from V and 6 bases from J, with 12 bases between. The germline V gene encodes CDR1 MNHEY and CDR2 SVGAGI. The CDR3 DNA reads as TGTGCCAGCAGTTACTTCGGTTACCCGCATGAAAAACTGTTTTTT. The encoded protein is CASSYFGYPHEKLFF.

The chain employs TRBV12-3 or TRBV12-4 and TRBJ1-3; no clear D. V lost 10 bases, J lost 0 bases, and 10 bases lay in between. The CDR3 runs 13 residues. This chain's CDR3 is CAISVSSGNTIYF. For the CDR3, the DNA is TGTGCCATCTCAGTCTCCTCTGGAAACACCATATATTTT.

The V and J genes are TRBV27 and TRBJ2-1; perhaps TRBD1 as D (6 bases). Trimming cost V 5 bases and J 4 bases, with 9 bases left between them. In germline, CDR1 is MNHEY, CDR2 SMNVEV (reference sequence). The CDR3 is 13 amino acids. CDR3 sequence (DNA): TGTGCCAGCAGTCAGGGACAATACAATGAGCAGTTCTTC. This gives the protein CASSQGQYNEQFF.

Details on this clone: One end of the junction fails to match germline, which may point to a read error. V and J are TRBV7-7 and TRBJ1-1; D gene ambiguous. The germline V gene has CDR1 SSHAT and CDR2 FNYEAQ (reference sequence). This CDR3 has 14 residues. The CDR3 coding sequence is TGTGCTAGCAGCTTAAGGATGGGCGGTGGGGAGGTTTTCTTT. This encodes CASSLRMGGGEVFF.

The rearrangement links TRBV5-1 to TRBJ2-2; TRBD2 might be the D (7 bases). Between the trimmed V and J ends, which lost 0 bases and 2 bases, there was a span of 11 bases. CDR3 length: 16 residues. Germline CDR1 and CDR2: SGHRS and YFSETQ. CDR3 DNA: TGCGCCAGCAGCTTGGTCGGGGGGCTTAACACCGGGGAGCTGTTTTTT. Protein product: CASSLVGGLNTGELFF.

The chain couples TRBV5-1 to TRBJ1-5, with TRBD1 matching over 8 bases. The germline V gene has CDR1 SGHRS and CDR2 YFSETQ. V was clipped by 0 bases and J by 3 bases; unmatched bases: 2. CDR3 length: 15 amino acids. Written as DNA, the CDR3 is TGCGCCAGCAGCTTGGGGACAGGGCTCAATCAGCCCCAGCATTTT. It specifies CASSLGTGLNQPQHF.

The chain couples TRBV28 to TRBJ1-1, with TRBD1 matching over 7 bases. Germline loops: CDR1 MDHEN, CDR2 SYDVKM. The CDR3 spans 13 residues. Trimming at V came to 8 bases and at J to 3 bases, leaving 6 bases not matched to a gene. The DNA of the CDR3 is TGTGCCAGCGGGGGACAGATCTACACTGAAGCTTTCTTT. Translation gives CASGGQIYTEAFF.

The chain employs TRBV5-4 and TRBJ1-1; D unclear. The CDR3 has 14 residues. Trimming shortened V by 4 bases and J by 8 bases, and 18 bases separated the two germline ends. CDR1 SGHNT and CDR2 YYREEE come from the germline V gene (reference sequence). CDR3 loop: CASSPEGTFREAFF. DNA for the CDR3: TGTGCCAGCAGCCCAGAGGGAACCTTCCGAGAAGCTTTCTTT.

The genes are TRBV3-1 (or the pseudogene TRBV3-2) and TRBJ1-2, with a weak D call TRBD1 (5 bases). Germline V gene lookup returns CDR1 LGHDT and CDR2 YNNKEL (reference sequence). This CDR3 comprises 18 residues. With 1 base removed from V and 1 base from J, the gap between germline ends came to 19 bases. The CDR3 coding sequence is TGTGCCAGCAGCCAAGTGGCGGGGGTTGGTAGAGATAACTATGGCTACACCTTC. Protein: CASSQVAGVGRDNYGYTF.

This clone showed up many times. The chain has TRBV5-1 and TRBJ2-7; possible D gene TRBD1, 5 bases. The V end lost 4 bases, the J end lost 0 bases, and 11 bases lay between the germline ends. The CDR3 spans 14 residues. Germline V CDR1 and CDR2: SGHRS, YFSETQ. The CDR3 coding sequence is TGCGCCAGCAGCCTGACAGTCCCCTCCTACGAGCAGTACTTC. Translated, it gives CASSLTVPSYEQYF.

The chain carries TRBV5-4 and TRBJ1-2; a weak D match, TRBD1 (6 bases). The germline gives CDR1 SGHNT, CDR2 YYREEE (reference sequence). The germline V and J ends were trimmed by 5 bases and 5 bases, with 10 bases remaining between them. The CDR3 loop spans 12 amino acids. In DNA, the CDR3 is TGTGCCAGCAGACCGACAGGTTATGGCTACACCTTC. Its translation: CASRPTGYGYTF.

J is TRBJ1-2 and V is TRBV6-2 or TRBV6-3, with D perhaps TRBD1 (6 bases). The CDR3 has 14 residues. The V and J ends lost 5 bases and 0 bases respectively, with 10 bases between them. The germline V gene encodes CDR1 MNHEY and CDR2 SVGEGT. The CDR3 nucleotides are TGTGCCAGCAGTACCGGACAGTCTAACTATGGCTACACCTTC. Protein sequence: CASSTGQSNYGYTF.

The rearrangement joins TRBV2 to TRBJ1-3, with D possibly TRBD1 on 6 matching bases. CDR3 length: 18 residues. Trimming removed 0 bases from V and 0 bases from J, with 15 bases in between. Looked up from germline, CDR1 is SNHLY and CDR2 is FYNNEI. CDR3 in amino acids: CASSEARRTASSGNTIYF. CDR3 DNA sequence: TGTGCCAGCAGTGAAGCGCGGCGGACAGCGAGCTCTGGAAACACCATATATTTT.

The rearrangement joins TRBV4-1 to TRBJ2-7; maybe TRBD1 (7 bases). This CDR3 spans 12 amino acids. V dropped 4 bases and J dropped 5 bases, with 9 bases sitting between them. CDR1 is MGHRA, CDR2 YSYEKL, per germline. The CDR3 loop reads CASSLRGDEQYF. The CDR3 nucleotides are TGCGCCAGCAGCCTCAGGGGGGACGAGCAGTACTTC.

The J gene is TRBJ2-1, the V gene TRBV9; 12 bases map to TRBD1. This CDR3 contains 17 residues. Trimming at V came to 6 bases and at J to 1 base, leaving 8 bases not matched to a gene. Germline loops: CDR1 SGDLS, CDR2 YYNGEE. The DNA for the CDR3 is TGTGCCAGCACCCCGGGACAGGGGGCTTGGTCCTACAATGAGCAGTTCTTC. Translated, it gives CASTPGQGAWSYNEQFF.

This clone has a handful of counts. The rearrangement links TRBV18 to TRBJ1-3, with TRBD1 identical over 7 bases. This CDR3 contains 16 residues. Losses at the gene ends were 3 bases for V and 4 bases for J; bases not matched to a gene: 9. CDR1 KGHSH and CDR2 LQKENI come from the germline V gene. The CDR3 protein is CASSPLQGSGGNTIYF. The DNA of the CDR3 is TGTGCCAGCTCACCTTTACAGGGGTCCGGAGGAAACACCATATATTTT.

The chain combines TRBV27 with TRBJ2-1, with 9 bases identical to TRBD2. The CDR3 consists of 15 residues. The J segment lost 4 bases and the V segment lost 3 bases, leaving 4 bases of the junction unmatched. Germline CDR1 reads MNHEY; CDR2 reads SMNVEV (reference sequence). CDR3 protein: CASSLGLAGYNEQFF. CDR3 DNA: TGTGCCAGCAGTTTGGGTCTAGCGGGATACAATGAGCAGTTCTTC.

This chain joins TRBV10-3 and TRBJ2-1; 10 bases match TRBD2. The CDR3 loop spans 13 amino acids. Germline V gene sequence: CDR1 ENHRY, CDR2 SYGVKD. V dropped 6 bases and J dropped 8; count of bases not matched to a gene: 4. This CDR3 is CAIRTGTSDEQFF. The DNA for the CDR3 is TGTGCCATCAGAACCGGGACTAGCGATGAGCAGTTCTTC.

The chain combines TRBV7-2 with TRBJ1-5, with TRBD1 matching over 7 bases. The CDR3 spans 17 residues. CDR1 is SGHTA, CDR2 FQGNSA, per germline. V was pared by 3 bases and J by 3 bases, with 11 bases of the junction left unmatched. This CDR3 is CASSFVSGTVPNQPQHF. CDR3 nucleotide sequence: TGTGCCAGCAGCTTTGTGTCCGGGACAGTTCCCAATCAGCCCCAGCATTTT.

The chain is built from TRBV5-1 and TRBJ2-1, with D tentatively TRBD2 (7 bases). Trimming shortened V by 5 bases and J by 2 bases, and 14 bases separated the two germline ends. In germline, CDR1 is SGHRS, CDR2 YFSETQ. The CDR3 extends over 15 amino acids. The DNA for the CDR3 is TGCGCCAGCAGAAAGGGGGGGGACACCTACAATGAGCAGTTCTTC. As protein: CASRKGGDTYNEQFF.

This rearrangement joins TRBV7-2 to TRBJ2-5, with D possibly matching TRBD2 (7 bases). Trimming cost V 3 bases and J 1 base, with 9 bases left between them. The CDR3 length is 14 residues. Germline CDR1 SGHTA, CDR2 FQGNSA. In nucleotides, the CDR3 is TGTGCCAGCAGCTTTCGGGGGGCCCAAGAGACCCAGTACTTC. Translated, it gives CASSFRGAQETQYF.

The V gene is TRBV7-6, the J gene TRBJ1-3; perhaps TRBD1 as D (5 bases). Germline assignment: CDR1 SGHVS and CDR2 FNYEAQ. The CDR3 extends over 16 amino acids. Trimming left V 3 bases short and J 0 bases short, with 12 bases between. The CDR3 DNA is TGTGCCAGCAGCTTGATAGACAGCGTCTCTGGAAACACCATATATTTT. Protein product: CASSLIDSVSGNTIYF.

The chain combines TRBV2 with TRBJ2-7; 7 bases match TRBD1. CDR3 length: 14 amino acids. The germline V gene encodes CDR1 SNHLY and CDR2 FYNNEI. After removal of 6 bases from V and 6 bases from J, the junction contained 11 bases not matched to a gene. For the CDR3, the DNA is TGTGCCAGCAGCCCCGGGACAGTTCCAAGCGAGCAGTACTTC. It codes for CASSPGTVPSEQYF.

This chain connects TRBV11-2 to TRBJ1-1; D is perhaps TRBD1 (6 bases). The CDR3 totals 13 residues. Trimming removed 5 bases at V and 4 bases at J, with 11 bases between. In germline, CDR1 is SGHAT, CDR2 FQNNGV. This CDR3 reads CASSRDRSTEAFF. The CDR3, as DNA: TGTGCCAGCAGCCGAGACAGGAGCACTGAAGCTTTCTTT.